This passage covers 18 T cell receptor beta chains from one sample sequenced in a study of cytomegalovirus exposure and HLA in healthy donors. Both 60 Vbeta primers and 13 Jbeta primers went into the PCR. The data were produced by immunoSEQ multiplex PCR, yet TCRdb's version contains in-frame clones alone and is incomplete. Here the sample spans some 190,000 clones, 85% to 90% being singletons. Sequencing was done on a sample of PBMCs. The origin of the receptors is a man aged 25 to 40 in good health and CMV-seronegative.

The chain employs TRBV4-3 and TRBJ2-1; 8 bases match TRBD2. V lost 3 bases, J lost 0 bases, and 7 bases stayed unmatched. The CDR3 is 17 amino acids. Germline values: CDR1 LGHNA, CDR2 YSLEER. CDR3 in DNA: TGCGCCAGCAGCCAGAGTAGCGGGACGAGCTCCTACAATGAGCAGTTCTTC. It specifies CASSQSSGTSSYNEQFF.

The chain uses TRBV30 and TRBJ1-5, with D maybe TRBD1 (5 bases). Looked up from germline, CDR1 is GTSNPN and CDR2 is SVGIG (reference sequence). This CDR3 is built from 12 residues. The ends were cut back, 3 bases at V and 7 bases at J, with 10 bases in the middle. CDR3 protein: CAWSRVRQPQHF. The CDR3 bases are TGTGCCTGGAGCAGGGTGCGACAGCCCCAGCATTTT.

This clone appeared a few times. The chain combines TRBV28 with TRBJ2-7; possibly TRBD1 for D (6 bases). The germline V gene has CDR1 MDHEN and CDR2 SYDVKM. The CDR3 has 14 amino acids. Trimming stripped 6 bases from V and 2 bases from J, with 14 bases between. CDR3 amino acids: CASSPPGDPYEQYF. The CDR3 DNA reads as TGTGCCAGCAGCCCTCCAGGGGATCCCTACGAGCAGTACTTC.

The CDR3: CASTYGTLRSYEQYF. The CDR3 coding sequence is TGCGCCAGCACATACGGGACTCTACGCTCCTACGAGCAGTACTTC. The gene calls are TRBV5-1 and TRBJ2-5; possible D gene TRBD2, 6 bases. Judging by the DNA end, TRBJ2-7 fits better; the J call may be wrong. CDR1 is SGHRS, CDR2 YFSETQ, per germline. The CDR3 is made up of 15 amino acids.

This clone was recorded a few times. The V and J genes are TRBV4-1 and TRBJ1-5; TRBD1 matches 10 bases. V trimming: 3 bases; J trimming: 7 bases; junction bases outside the gene matches: 9. The CDR3 runs 16 residues. Germline lookup yields CDR1 MGHRA and CDR2 YSYEKL. CDR3 coding DNA: TGCGCCAGCAGCCAGAGGACAGGGGGGCTAGTCCAGCCCCAGCATTTT. It is translated as CASSQRTGGLVQPQHF.

This chain joins TRBV7-2 and TRBJ1-3; D gene uncertain. The CDR3 spans 16 residues. Germline-derived CDR1 and CDR2 are SGHTA and FQGNSA. V was shortened by 5 bases and J by 0 bases, with 14 bases between the two germline ends. The CDR3 region is CASSPEGSYSGNTIYF. The CDR3 bases are TGTGCCAGCAGCCCTGAGGGTTCATACTCTGGAAACACCATATATTTT.

V is TRBV6-5 and J is TRBJ1-1; D call uncertain. Germline loops: CDR1 MNHEY, CDR2 SVGAGI. This CDR3 region has 13 residues. Between the trimmed V and J ends, which lost 6 bases and 3 bases, there was a span of 11 bases. CDR3 amino acids: CASSRLADTEAFF. CDR3 DNA: TGTGCCAGCAGCCGCCTGGCGGACACTGAAGCTTTCTTT.

The CDR3 bases are TGCAGCGTTGGTCAGACCTACGAGCAGTACTTC. It specifies CSVGQTYEQYF. The chain joins TRBV29-1 to TRBJ2-7; D gene unclear. The CDR3 loop spans 11 amino acids. V was pared by 4 bases and J by 2 bases, with 6 bases between. In germline, CDR1 is SQVTM, CDR2 ANQGSEA.

This clone has more than one count but fewer than ten. The chain recombines TRBV7-6 with TRBJ1-1; 8 bases are shared with TRBD1. The trim removed 7 bases at V and 1 base at J, leaving 2 bases unmatched. This CDR3 is built from 13 residues. In germline, CDR1 is SGHVS, CDR2 FNYEAQ. The DNA for the CDR3 is TGTGCCAGCATCAGGGGGCCGAACACTGAAGCTTTCTTT. It codes for CASIRGPNTEAFF.

In this sample, this clone turned up once. The chain recombines TRBV9 with TRBJ1-2; TRBD1 agrees at 8 bases. This CDR3 is built from 15 residues. Germline CDR1 is SGDLS and CDR2 is YYNGEE. The ends lost 4 bases at V and 8 bases at J; junction bases unmatched: 13. The DNA of the CDR3 is TGTGCCAGCAGCACTCACATCGGGACAGGTGAGGGCTACACCTTC. It is translated as CASSTHIGTGEGYTF. Full variable domain (outside the CDR3, taken from reference TRBV9 and TRBJ1-2): DSGVTQTPKHLITATGQRVTLRCSPRSGDLSVYWYQQSLDQGLQFLIQYYNGEERAKGNILERFSAQQFPDLHSELNLSSLELGDSALYFCASSTHIGTGEGYTFGSGTRLTVV.

This clone appeared a few times. This chain's CDR3 is CASRGGNTGELFF. The CDR3 DNA reads TGTGCCAGCAGAGGCGGTAACACCGGGGAGCTGTTTTTT. J is TRBJ2-2 and V is TRBV11-3, with D hard to call. V was clipped by 6 bases and J by 2 bases, with 7 bases between them. In germline, CDR1 is SGHNT, CDR2 YENEEA. The CDR3 contains 13 residues.

The CDR3 reads CASSRAARGLAGEQYF. CDR3 sequence (DNA): TGTGCCAGCAGCCGGGCGGCAAGGGGATTAGCGGGCGAGCAGTACTTC. The genes are TRBV5-6 and TRBJ2-7, with 7 bases aligning to TRBD2. V shed 4 bases and J 6 bases; nucleotides not matched to a gene: 16. Germline V gene lookup returns CDR1 SGHDT and CDR2 YYEEEE. This CDR3 region has 16 residues.

This chain uses TRBV7-9 with TRBJ2-7; a weak D match, TRBD2 (5 bases). Germline CDR1 SEHNR, CDR2 FQNEAQ (reference sequence). V dropped 1 base and J dropped 2 bases, with 9 bases sitting between them. The CDR3 extends over 14 amino acids. The CDR3 nucleotides read TGTGCCAGCAGCTTAGGGACTGTGGCCTACGAGCAGTACTTC. Translating gives CASSLGTVAYEQYF.

The V call is TRBV28, the J call TRBJ2-3, with TRBD1 matching over 10 bases. With 3 bases clipped from V and 2 bases from J, the junction kept 8 bases outside the gene matches. CDR1 is MDHEN and CDR2 is SYDVKM in the germline V gene. This CDR3 has 17 residues. The CDR3 bases are TGTGCCAGCAGTTTCTGGCCAGGACAGGGGGACACAGATACGCAGTATTTT. Translating it yields CASSFWPGQGDTDTQYF.

The rearrangement uses TRBV6-5 and TRBJ2-7; TRBD1 matches 8 bases. CDR1 MNHEY and CDR2 SVGAGI come from the germline V gene. V gave up 5 bases and J gave up 3 bases; unmatched junction bases: 6. This CDR3 contains 14 residues. CDR3: CASSEDRDFYEQYF. CDR3 DNA sequence: TGTGCCAGCAGTGAGGACAGGGATTTCTACGAGCAGTACTTC.

This rearrangement joins TRBV19 to TRBJ1-1, with 7 bases fitting TRBD1. Germline CDR1 reads LNHDA; CDR2 reads SQIVND (reference sequence). The CDR3 extends over 17 amino acids. J lost 4 bases, V lost 5 bases, and 16 bases had no gene match. The CDR3 nucleotides read TGTGCCAGTAGTCAAGGGACAGAACGAAAGCGGACCACTGAAGCTTTCTTT. Protein sequence: CASSQGTERKRTTEAFF. The full variable domain, rest sourced from reference TRBV19 and TRBJ1-1, is DGGITQSPKYLFRKEGQNVTLSCEQNLNHDAMYWYRQDPGQGLRLIYYSQIVNDFQKGDIAEGYSVSREKKESFPLTVTSAQKNPTAFYLCASSQGTERKRTTEAFFGQGTRLTVV.

This clone was seen only once. The rearrangement links TRBV5-4 to TRBJ1-2; 7 nucleotides line up with TRBD1. Germline-derived CDR1 and CDR2 are SGHNT and YYREEE (reference sequence). There are 13 residues in the CDR3. V lost 5 bases and J lost 5; bases outside the gene matches: 6. The CDR3, as DNA: TGTGCCAGCAGATTGACAGGGAGTTATGGCTACACCTTC. The encoded protein is CASRLTGSYGYTF.

The chain joins TRBV28 to TRBJ1-2, with no clear D. Germline CDR1 and CDR2: MDHEN and SYDVKM. CDR3 length: 13 residues. With 5 bases removed from V and 1 base from J, the gap between germline ends came to 8 bases. As DNA, the CDR3 is TGTGCCAGCAGTCCGGTCGGTAACTATGGCTACACCTTC. Protein sequence: CASSPVGNYGYTF.